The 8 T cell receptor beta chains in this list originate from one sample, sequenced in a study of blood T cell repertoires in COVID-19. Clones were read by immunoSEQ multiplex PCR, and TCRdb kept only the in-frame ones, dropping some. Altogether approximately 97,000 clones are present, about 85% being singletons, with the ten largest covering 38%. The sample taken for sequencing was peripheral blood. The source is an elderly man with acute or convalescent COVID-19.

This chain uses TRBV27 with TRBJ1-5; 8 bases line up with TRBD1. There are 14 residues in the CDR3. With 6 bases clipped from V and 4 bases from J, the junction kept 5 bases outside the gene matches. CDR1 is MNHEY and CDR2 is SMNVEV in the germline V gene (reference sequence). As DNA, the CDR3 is TGTGCCAGCAGCTCCGGGACAGGTAATCAGCCCCAGCATTTT. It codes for CASSSGTGNQPQHF.

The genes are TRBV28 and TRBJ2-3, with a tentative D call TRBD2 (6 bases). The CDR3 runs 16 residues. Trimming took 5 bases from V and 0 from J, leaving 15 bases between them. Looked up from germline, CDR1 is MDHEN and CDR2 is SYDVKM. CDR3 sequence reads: CASSPSDYPSTDTQYF. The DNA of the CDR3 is TGTGCCAGCAGTCCCTCGGACTACCCAAGCACAGATACGCAGTATTTT.

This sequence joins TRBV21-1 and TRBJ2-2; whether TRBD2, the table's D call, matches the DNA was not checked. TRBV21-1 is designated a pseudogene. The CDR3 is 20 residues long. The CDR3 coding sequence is TGTGCCAGCACCAAACCCGCTCTACCGACCGGGAGGGCCTTTACCGGGGAGCTGTTTTTT. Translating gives CASTKPALPTGRAFTGELFF.

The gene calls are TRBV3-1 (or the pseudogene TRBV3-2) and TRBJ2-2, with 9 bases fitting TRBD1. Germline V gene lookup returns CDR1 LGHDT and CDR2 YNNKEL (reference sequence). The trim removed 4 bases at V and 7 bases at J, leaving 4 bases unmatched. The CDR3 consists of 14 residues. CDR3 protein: CASSRDRAVGELFF. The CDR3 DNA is TGTGCCAGCAGCCGGGACAGGGCTGTCGGGGAGCTGTTTTTT.

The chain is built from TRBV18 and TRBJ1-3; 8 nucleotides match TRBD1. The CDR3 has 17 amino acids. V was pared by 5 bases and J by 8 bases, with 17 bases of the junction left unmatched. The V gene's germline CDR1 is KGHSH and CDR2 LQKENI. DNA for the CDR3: TGTGCCAGCTCAACGCAAAGGGGGACAGGACGAAGAGACACCATATATTTT. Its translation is CASSTQRGTGRRDTIYF.

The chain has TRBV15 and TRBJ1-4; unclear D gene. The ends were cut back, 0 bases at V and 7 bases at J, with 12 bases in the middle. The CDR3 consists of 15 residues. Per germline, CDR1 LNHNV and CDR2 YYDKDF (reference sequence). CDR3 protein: CATSRERRVSEKLFF. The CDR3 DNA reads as TGTGCCACCAGCAGAGAGCGGAGGGTTTCTGAAAAACTGTTTTTT.

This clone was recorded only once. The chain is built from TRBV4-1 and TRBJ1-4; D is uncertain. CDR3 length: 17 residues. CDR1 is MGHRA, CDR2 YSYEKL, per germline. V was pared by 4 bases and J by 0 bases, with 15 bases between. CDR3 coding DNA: TGCGCCAGCAGCCCGTGGGAGGAGCCTGCAACTAATGAAAAACTGTTTTTT. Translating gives CASSPWEEPATNEKLFF.

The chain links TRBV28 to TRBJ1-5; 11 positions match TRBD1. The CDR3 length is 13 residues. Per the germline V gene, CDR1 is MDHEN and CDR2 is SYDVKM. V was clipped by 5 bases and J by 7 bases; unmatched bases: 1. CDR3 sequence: CASSGQGAQPQHF. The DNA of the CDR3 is TGTGCCAGCAGTGGACAGGGGGCACAGCCCCAGCATTTT.